Each of the 17 T cell receptor beta chains below was sequenced from the same sample in a study of shared clonotypes between healthy human individuals. Method: immunoSEQ multiplex PCR; TCRdb's copy keeps in-frame clones and lacks some. Among about 2 million clones, about 95% were seen once, and the ten largest hold under 0.15%. The material sequenced was naive CD4+ T cells sorted from blood. Sample subset: CD45RA+ positively selected. The receptors were gathered from a man between 18 and 35 years old in good health.

This chain links TRBV6-5 with TRBJ2-1; TRBD2 aligns across 9 bases. V shed 2 bases, J shed 3 bases, and the junction held 2 bases outside the gene matches. The CDR3 spans 15 residues. CDR1 and CDR2 (germline): MNHEY, SVGAGI. The CDR3 DNA is TGTGCCAGCAGTTACAGCGGGGGGCTCTACAATGAGCAGTTCTTC. Translated, it gives CASSYSGGLYNEQFF.

The chain links TRBV9 to TRBJ2-4; D is perhaps TRBD2 (5 bases). Trimming removed 0 bases from V and 9 bases from J, with 13 bases in between. CDR3 length: 14 amino acids. Germline V gene data show CDR1 as SGDLS and CDR2 as YYNGEE. The CDR3 is CASSVAVVEGIQYF. The DNA of the CDR3 is TGTGCCAGCAGCGTAGCCGTAGTTGAGGGCATTCAGTACTTC.

The V call is TRBV30, the J call TRBJ1-6; the D is unclear. Germline loops: CDR1 GTSNPN, CDR2 SVGIG (reference sequence). V lost 0 bases, J lost 0 bases, and 12 bases lay in between. This CDR3 spans 17 amino acids. CDR3 DNA sequence: TGTGCCTGGAGTGTGGCCCCACCGAGCTCCTATAATTCACCCCTCCACTTT. As protein: CAWSVAPPSSYNSPLHF.

This chain joins TRBV2 and TRBJ1-5, with D perhaps TRBD1 (6 bases). Germline-derived CDR1 and CDR2 are SNHLY and FYNNEI. This CDR3 contains 13 residues. Deletions cut 2 bases from V and 12 bases from J, with 14 bases between. The CDR3 region is CASSESLGRGQHF. For the CDR3, the DNA is TGTGCCAGCAGTGAATCGCTGGGCAGGGGCCAGCATTTT.

The chain employs TRBV21-1 and TRBJ1-6; TRBD1, the table's D call, lacks a check against the DNA. TRBV21-1 is tagged as a pseudogene. CDR3 length: 16 residues. CDR3 nucleotide sequence: TGTGCCAGCACCACCTCGACAGGGGGGGAGAATTCACCCCTCCACTTT. This encodes CASTTSTGGENSPLHF.

The chain is built from TRBV10-3 and TRBJ2-7; TRBD2 might be the D (5 bases). Germline lookup yields CDR1 ENHRY and CDR2 SYGVKD. CDR3 length equals 15 residues. Trimming removed 0 bases from V and 0 bases from J, with 9 bases in between. The CDR3: CAISESTGFSYEQYF. The CDR3 DNA reads TGTGCCATCAGTGAGTCGACGGGGTTCTCCTACGAGCAGTACTTC.

The chain links TRBV11-2 to TRBJ2-5; TRBD2 matches 9 bases. The germline V gene has CDR1 SGHAT and CDR2 FQNNGV. V dropped 8 bases and J dropped 2; count of bases not matched to a gene: 12. This CDR3 region has 16 residues. CDR3 sequence (DNA): TGTGCCAGCCGCCGGGGGAGACTAGCGGTACAAGAGACCCAGTACTTC. Translation: CASRRGRLAVQETQYF.

This sequence joins TRBV2 and TRBJ1-2; D not resolved. Between the trimmed V and J ends, which lost 6 bases and 0 bases, there was a span of 5 bases. CDR3 length: 12 residues. Germline V CDR1 and CDR2: SNHLY, FYNNEI. The CDR3 here is CASREANYGYTF. The CDR3 DNA follows: TGTGCCAGCAGAGAGGCTAACTATGGCTACACCTTC.

This clone was seen once. The rearrangement links TRBV19 to TRBJ2-7, with 15 bases matching TRBD2. CDR1 and CDR2 from the germline V gene are LNHDA and SQIVND (reference sequence). The CDR3 loop spans 16 amino acids. The V and J ends lost 4 bases and 3 bases, in that order; junction bases with no gene match: 4. The CDR3 spells CASSTGLAGGLYEQYF. The CDR3 nucleotides read TGTGCCAGTAGTACGGGACTAGCGGGGGGCCTCTACGAGCAGTACTTC.

J is TRBJ2-7 and V is TRBV27; 7 bases map to TRBD1. CDR3 size: 15 residues. V shed 6 bases and J 4 bases; nucleotides not matched to a gene: 12. Germline V CDR1 and CDR2: MNHEY, SMNVEV (reference sequence). The DNA of the CDR3 is TGTGCCAGCAGCCCATATATCGACAGGGTGTACGAGCAGTACTTC. Translation gives CASSPYIDRVYEQYF.

Concerning this clone: The same CDR3 arises from other DNA sequences in this sample as well. The V and J genes are TRBV5-1 and TRBJ2-5; D not resolved. The CDR3 has 11 residues. CDR1 and CDR2 (germline): SGHRS, YFSETQ. The ends were cut back, 5 bases at V and 3 bases at J, with 5 bases in the middle. CDR3 nucleotide sequence: TGCGCCAGCAGATCGGAAGAGACCCAGTACTTC. Amino acids: CASRSEETQYF.

This chain links TRBV2 with TRBJ2-1; TRBD2 matches 9 bases. Per the germline V gene, CDR1 is SNHLY and CDR2 is FYNNEI. The CDR3 has 14 amino acids. Losses at the gene ends were 6 bases for V and 3 bases for J; bases not matched to a gene: 3. Written as DNA, the CDR3 is TGTGCCAGCAGCCGGACTAGCGACTACAATGAGCAGTTCTTC. Its protein product is CASSRTSDYNEQFF.

The chain employs TRBV4-1 and TRBJ1-1, with 10 positions matching TRBD1. Trimming took 4 bases from V and 3 from J; bases not matched to a gene: 2. The germline gives CDR1 MGHRA, CDR2 YSYEKL. CDR3 length: 14 amino acids. CDR3 coding DNA: TGCGCCAGCAGCCGAGGACAGGGGGACACTGAAGCTTTCTTT. Residues: CASSRGQGDTEAFF.

This chain connects TRBV7-6 to TRBJ2-1, with 7 nucleotides matching TRBD2. Germline CDR1 is SGHVS and CDR2 is FNYEAQ. This CDR3 has 14 amino acids. V was pared by 2 bases and J by 7 bases, with 5 bases of the junction left unmatched. The CDR3 DNA reads TGTGCCAGCAGCTTAAGCGGGGCTTGGAATGAGCAGTTCTTC. As protein: CASSLSGAWNEQFF.

The V call is TRBV5-6, the J call TRBJ1-2, with TRBD1 matching 8 bases. Germline-derived CDR1 and CDR2 are SGHDT and YYEEEE. The CDR3 extends over 15 amino acids. V shed 4 bases and J 4 bases; nucleotides not matched to a gene: 9. CDR3 loop: CASSRGTGVFYGYTF. For the CDR3, the DNA is TGTGCCAGCAGCCGGGGGACAGGCGTCTTCTATGGCTACACCTTC.

The V gene is TRBV19, the J gene TRBJ1-2; a possible D gene is TRBD1 (5 bases). This CDR3 region has 14 residues. CDR1 is LNHDA, CDR2 SQIVND, per germline (reference sequence). Trimming left V 6 bases short and J 7 bases short, with 18 bases between. Here the CDR3 DNA reads TGTGCCAGTAGGGGTGGGGCCCTCGCCCCTGGCTACACCTTC. Translating gives CASRGGALAPGYTF.

On this clone: Distinct nucleotide sequences in the sample also encode this CDR3. The gene calls are TRBV30 and TRBJ1-5, with D tentatively TRBD1 (5 bases). The CDR3 covers 13 residues. Per the germline V gene, CDR1 is GTSNPN and CDR2 is SVGIG (reference sequence). V lost 0 bases and J lost 5, with 8 bases in between. The DNA for the CDR3 is TGTGCCTGGAGTGTAAGAGGGGATCAGCCCCAGCATTTT. Protein: CAWSVRGDQPQHF.